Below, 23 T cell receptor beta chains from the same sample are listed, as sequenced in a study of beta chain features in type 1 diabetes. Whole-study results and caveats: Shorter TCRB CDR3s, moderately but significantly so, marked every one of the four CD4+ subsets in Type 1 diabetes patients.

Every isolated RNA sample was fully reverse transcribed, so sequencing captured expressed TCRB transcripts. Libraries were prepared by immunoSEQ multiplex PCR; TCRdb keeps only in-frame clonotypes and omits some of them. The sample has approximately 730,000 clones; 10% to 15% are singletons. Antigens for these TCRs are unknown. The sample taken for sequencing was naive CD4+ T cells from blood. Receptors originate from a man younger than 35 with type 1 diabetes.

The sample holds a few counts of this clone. Here the CDR3 DNA reads TGTGCCTGTACAGAAGGCTACGAGCAGTACTTC. This encodes CACTEGYEQYF. J is TRBJ2-7 and V is TRBV30; D uncertain. The CDR3 length is 11 residues. CDR1 GTSNPN and CDR2 SVGIG come from the germline V gene (reference sequence). Trimming stripped 6 bases from V and 3 bases from J, with 9 bases between.

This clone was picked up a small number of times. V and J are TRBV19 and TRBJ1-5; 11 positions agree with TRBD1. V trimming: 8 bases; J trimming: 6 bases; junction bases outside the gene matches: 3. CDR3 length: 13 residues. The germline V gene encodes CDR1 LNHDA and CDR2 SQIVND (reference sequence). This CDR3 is CASSGQGAQPQHF. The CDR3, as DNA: TGTGCCAGTTCAGGACAGGGGGCTCAGCCCCAGCATTTT.

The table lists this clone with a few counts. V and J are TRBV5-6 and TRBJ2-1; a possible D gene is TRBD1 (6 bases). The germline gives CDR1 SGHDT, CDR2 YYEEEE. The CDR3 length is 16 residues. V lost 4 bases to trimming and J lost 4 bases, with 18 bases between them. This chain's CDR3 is CASSPQGRLSYNEQFF. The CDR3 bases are TGTGCCAGCAGCCCCCAGGGGCGGCTCTCTTACAATGAGCAGTTCTTC.

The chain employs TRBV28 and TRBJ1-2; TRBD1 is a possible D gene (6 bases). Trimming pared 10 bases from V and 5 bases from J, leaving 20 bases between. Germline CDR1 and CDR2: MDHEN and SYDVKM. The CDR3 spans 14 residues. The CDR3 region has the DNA TGTGCCACCTGTGACAGGTTCGATCTGTATGGCTACACCTTC. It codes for CATCDRFDLYGYTF.

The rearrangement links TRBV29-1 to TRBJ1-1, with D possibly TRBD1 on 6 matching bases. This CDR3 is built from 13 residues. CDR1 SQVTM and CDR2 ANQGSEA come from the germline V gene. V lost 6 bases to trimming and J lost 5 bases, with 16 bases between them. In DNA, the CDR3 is TGCAGCGTGACGACAGGTATCTGGACTGAAGCTTTCTTT. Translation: CSVTTGIWTEAFF. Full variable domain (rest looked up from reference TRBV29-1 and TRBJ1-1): SAVISQKPSRDICQRGTSLTIQCQVDSQVTMMFWYRQQPGQSLTLIATANQGSEATYESGFVIDKFPISRPNLTFSTLTVSNMSPEDSSIYLCSVTTGIWTEAFFGQGTRLTVV.

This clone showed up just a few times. This CDR3 is CAWSIGGAQETQYF. Here the CDR3 DNA reads TGTGCCTGGAGCATCGGGGGGGCTCAAGAGACCCAGTACTTC. V usage is TRBV30 and J usage is TRBJ2-5, with TRBD2 matching 8 bases. With 3 bases clipped from V and 2 bases from J, the junction kept 5 bases outside the gene matches. The germline gives CDR1 GTSNPN, CDR2 SVGIG (reference sequence). This CDR3 region has 14 residues.

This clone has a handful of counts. In DNA, the CDR3 is TGCGCCAGCAGCCAGGCCGGGGGCAGAAGCTCCTACGAGCAGTACTTC. It yields the protein CASSQAGGRSSYEQYF. The chain combines TRBV4-1 with TRBJ2-7; D tentatively reads TRBD1 or TRBD2 (6 bases each). The CDR3 is 16 amino acids. Germline lookup yields CDR1 MGHRA and CDR2 YSYEKL. The germline V and J ends were trimmed by 3 bases and 0 bases, with 15 bases remaining between them.

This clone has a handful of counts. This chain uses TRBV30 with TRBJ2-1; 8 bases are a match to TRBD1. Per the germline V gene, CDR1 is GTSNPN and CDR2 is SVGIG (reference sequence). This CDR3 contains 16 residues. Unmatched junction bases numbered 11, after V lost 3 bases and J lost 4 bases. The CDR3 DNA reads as TGTGCCTGGAGAGCCCTCGGACAGGGCTCTTACAATGAGCAGTTCTTC. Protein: CAWRALGQGSYNEQFF.

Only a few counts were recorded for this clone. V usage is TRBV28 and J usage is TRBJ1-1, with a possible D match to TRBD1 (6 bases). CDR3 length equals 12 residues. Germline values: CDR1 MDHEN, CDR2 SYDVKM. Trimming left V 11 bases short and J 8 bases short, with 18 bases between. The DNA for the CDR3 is TGTGCCTCCCGAATCGCAGGGGAGGAAGCTTTCTTT. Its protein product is CASRIAGEEAFF.

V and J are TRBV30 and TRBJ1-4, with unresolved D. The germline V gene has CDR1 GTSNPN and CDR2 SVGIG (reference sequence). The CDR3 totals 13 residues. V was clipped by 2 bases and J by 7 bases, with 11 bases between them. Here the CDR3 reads CAWSIGVAEKLFF. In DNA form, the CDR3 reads TGTGCCTGGAGTATTGGGGTGGCTGAAAAACTGTTTTTT.

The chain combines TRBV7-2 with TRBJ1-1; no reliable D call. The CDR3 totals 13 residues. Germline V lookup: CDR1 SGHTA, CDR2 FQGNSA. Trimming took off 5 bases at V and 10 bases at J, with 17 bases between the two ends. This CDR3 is CASSPHPSHGAFF. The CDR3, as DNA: TGTGCCAGCAGCCCCCATCCCAGCCACGGAGCTTTCTTT.

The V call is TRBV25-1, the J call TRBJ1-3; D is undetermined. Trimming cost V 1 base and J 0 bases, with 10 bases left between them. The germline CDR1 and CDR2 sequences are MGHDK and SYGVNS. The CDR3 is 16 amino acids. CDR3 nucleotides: TGTGCCAGCAGTGAATTGGGGAAGGGCTCTGGAAACACCATATATTTT. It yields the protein CASSELGKGSGNTIYF.

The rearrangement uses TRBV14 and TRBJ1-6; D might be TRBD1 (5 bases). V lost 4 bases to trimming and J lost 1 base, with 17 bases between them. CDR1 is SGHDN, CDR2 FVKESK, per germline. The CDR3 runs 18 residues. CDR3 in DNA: TGTGCCAGCAGCCGTGGGACGGCGAGGGCTTCCTATAATTCACCCCTCCACTTT. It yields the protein CASSRGTARASYNSPLHF.

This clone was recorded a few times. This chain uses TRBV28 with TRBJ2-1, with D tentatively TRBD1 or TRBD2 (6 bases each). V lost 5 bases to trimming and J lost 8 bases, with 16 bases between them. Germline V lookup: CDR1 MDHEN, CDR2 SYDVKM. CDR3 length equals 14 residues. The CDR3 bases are TGTGCCAGCAGTCCTGGGGGGCTCGAGGATGAGCAGTTCTTC. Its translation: CASSPGGLEDEQFF.

CDR3 residues: CASSILDGYTF. CDR3 DNA sequence: TGTGCCAGTAGTATACTAGATGGCTACACCTTC. The chain uses TRBV19 and TRBJ1-2, with D unclear. V shed 2 bases and J shed 6 bases, with 4 bases lying between them. Germline V gene lookup returns CDR1 LNHDA and CDR2 SQIVND (reference sequence). The CDR3 consists of 11 residues.

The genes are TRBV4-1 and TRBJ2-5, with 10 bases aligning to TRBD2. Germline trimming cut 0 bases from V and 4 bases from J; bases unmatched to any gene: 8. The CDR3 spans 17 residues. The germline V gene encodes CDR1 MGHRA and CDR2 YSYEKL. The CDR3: CASSQETSGVWGETQYF. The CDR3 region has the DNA TGCGCCAGCAGCCAAGAAACTAGCGGGGTTTGGGGAGAGACCCAGTACTTC.

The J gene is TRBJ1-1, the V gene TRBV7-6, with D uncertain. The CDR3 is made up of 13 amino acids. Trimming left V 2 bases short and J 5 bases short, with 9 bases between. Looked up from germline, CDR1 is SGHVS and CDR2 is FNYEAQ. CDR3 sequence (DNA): TGTGCCAGCAGCTTATTTATGGAAACTGAAGCTTTCTTT. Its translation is CASSLFMETEAFF.

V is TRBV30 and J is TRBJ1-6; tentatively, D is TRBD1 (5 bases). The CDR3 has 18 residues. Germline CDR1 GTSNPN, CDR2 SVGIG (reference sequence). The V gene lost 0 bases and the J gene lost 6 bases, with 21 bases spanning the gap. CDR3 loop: CAWSVQRTHGRGNSPLHF. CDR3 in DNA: TGTGCCTGGAGTGTACAGAGGACCCATGGTAGGGGTAATTCACCCCTCCACTTT.

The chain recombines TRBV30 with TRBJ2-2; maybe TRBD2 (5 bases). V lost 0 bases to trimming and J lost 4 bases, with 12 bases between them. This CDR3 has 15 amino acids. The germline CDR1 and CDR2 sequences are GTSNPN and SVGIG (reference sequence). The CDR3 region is CAWSVRRPVTGELFF. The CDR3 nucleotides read TGTGCCTGGAGTGTACGGAGGCCGGTCACCGGGGAGCTGTTTTTT.

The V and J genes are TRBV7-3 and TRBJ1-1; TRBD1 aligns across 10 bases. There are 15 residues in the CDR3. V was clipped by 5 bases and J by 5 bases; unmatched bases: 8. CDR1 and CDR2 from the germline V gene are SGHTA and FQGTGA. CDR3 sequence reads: CASSPEGQGQTEAFF. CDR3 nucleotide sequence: TGTGCCAGCAGCCCAGAGGGACAGGGGCAGACTGAAGCTTTCTTT. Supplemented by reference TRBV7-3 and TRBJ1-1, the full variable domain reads GAGVSQTPSNKVTEKGKYVELRCDPISGHTALYWYRQSLGQGPEFLIYFQGTGAADDSGLPNDRFFAVRPEGSVSTLKIQRTERGDSAVYLCASSPEGQGQTEAFFGQGTRLTVV.

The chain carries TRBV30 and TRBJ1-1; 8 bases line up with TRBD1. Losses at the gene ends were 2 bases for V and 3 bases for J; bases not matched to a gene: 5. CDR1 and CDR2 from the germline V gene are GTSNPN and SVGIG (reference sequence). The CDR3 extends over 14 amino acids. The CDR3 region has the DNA TGTGCCTGGAGTCCCAGGGGGCGGGACACTGAAGCTTTCTTT. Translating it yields CAWSPRGRDTEAFF.

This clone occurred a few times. The DNA for the CDR3 is TGTGCCAGCAGCTTAGCAGGGCCTGGCTACACCTTC. It encodes CASSLAGPGYTF. The rearrangement links TRBV7-9 to TRBJ1-2; unclear D gene. The CDR3 runs 12 residues. V lost 0 bases and J 7 bases, leaving 6 bases between the germline ends. CDR1 is SEHNR, CDR2 FQNEAQ, per germline (reference sequence).

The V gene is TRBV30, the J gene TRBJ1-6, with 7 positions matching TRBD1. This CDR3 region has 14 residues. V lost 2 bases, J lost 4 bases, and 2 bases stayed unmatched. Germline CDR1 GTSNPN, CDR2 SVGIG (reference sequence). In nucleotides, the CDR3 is TGTGCCTGGAGTACGACAGGGTATAATTCACCCCTCCACTTT. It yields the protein CAWSTTGYNSPLHF.